A single sample gave rise to the 20 T cell receptor beta chains below, sequenced in a study of human T cells and chemical hapten exposure (dated by TCRdb to the early 2020s). The method behind the library was RACE. These reads were obtained on a NextSeq 500. TCRdb's own reprocessing of the public reads used fastp at Q25 and MiXCR and kept productive beta chains. Each entry is one CDR3 protein sequence, shown with its most common DNA and genes. The sample has approximately 79,000 distinct CDR3 sequences on record, about 8.5% of them singletons. Just over 2.5% of the sample goes to the ten largest clones. The meaning of the sample's time point label: pre-sensitization, week 0. Sample treatment or condition, as interpreted from the label and publication: therapeutic diphenylcyclopropenone sensitization with weekly scalp DPC. Sequenced material: whole blood, taken in connection with sensitization to the hapten diphenylcyclopropenone (DPC). The receptors come from a man aged 35 to 55 with alopecia areata. Some clones in this sample may be carry-over from other donors' samples.

This clonotype was counted a few times. The gene calls are TRBV6-5 and TRBJ2-7, with D possibly matching TRBD2 (5 bases). Germline V gives CDR1 MNHEY, CDR2 SVGAGI. Trimming shortened V by 5 bases and J by 5 bases, and 16 bases separated the two germline ends. The CDR3 contains 14 residues. CDR3 in DNA: TGTGCCAGCAGTACTAGAACTCTTCACCACGAGCAGTACTTC. Protein product: CASSTRTLHHEQYF.

This clonotype was picked up many times. CDR3 region: CASSLSQPGDTQYF. CDR3 nucleotide sequence: TGTGCCAGCAGCTTATCTCAGCCAGGGGATACGCAGTATTTT. The V and J genes are TRBV7-3 and TRBJ2-3, with a tentative D call TRBD1 (5 bases). The CDR3 contains 14 residues. In germline, CDR1 is SGHTA, CDR2 FQGTGA. Trimming took off 2 bases at V and 6 bases at J, with 12 bases between the two ends.

The table lists this clonotype with a few counts. J is TRBJ2-3 and V is TRBV29-1, with TRBD2 as a possible D gene (6 bases). V was pared by 4 bases and J by 3 bases, with 17 bases between. The CDR3 contains 15 residues. CDR1 is SQVTM, CDR2 ANQGSEA, per germline. CDR3 in amino acids: CSVGGERVSTDTQYF. The CDR3 bases are TGCAGCGTTGGCGGGGAGCGAGTATCGACAGATACGCAGTATTTT.

The rearrangement links TRBV6-2 or TRBV6-3 to TRBJ2-1, with 8 positions matching TRBD2. After removal of 7 bases from V and 0 bases from J, the junction contained 5 bases not matched to a gene. The length of the CDR3 is 15 residues. Germline CDR1 is MNHEY and CDR2 is SVGEGT. The CDR3 reads CASTSSGRSYNEQFF. Here the CDR3 DNA reads TGTGCCAGCACCTCTAGCGGGCGCTCCTACAATGAGCAGTTCTTC.

The chain combines TRBV7-2 with TRBJ2-3; 7 bases agree with TRBD1. V shed 0 bases, J shed 5 bases, and the junction held 2 bases outside the gene matches. The germline V gene encodes CDR1 SGHTA and CDR2 FQGNSA. This CDR3 region has 14 residues. The chain's CDR3 is CASSLAGGKDTQYF. CDR3 DNA: TGTGCCAGCAGCTTAGCAGGGGGCAAAGATACGCAGTATTTT.

This clonotype occurred a few times. This chain uses TRBV6-6 with TRBJ2-7; 16 nucleotides match TRBD2. Trimming removed 2 bases from V and 4 bases from J; junction bases left unmatched: 14. CDR3 length: 20 amino acids. Germline loops: CDR1 MNHNY, CDR2 SVGAGI (reference sequence). CDR3 nucleotide sequence: TGTGCCAGCAGTTACCCTGGCCCCGGGACTAGCGGGAGGGCAAGGTACGAGCAGTACTTC. It translates to CASSYPGPGTSGRARYEQYF.

This clonotype was detected many times. The gene calls are TRBV7-2 and TRBJ1-5; the match to TRBD1 covers 9 bases. The V segment lost 1 base and the J segment 5 bases; nucleotides outside the gene matches: 3. Germline values: CDR1 SGHTA, CDR2 FQGNSA. This CDR3 is built from 15 residues. In nucleotides, the CDR3 is TGTGCCAGCAGCTTAGTAGGGACAGGGTATCAGCCCCAGCATTTT. Translated: CASSLVGTGYQPQHF.

The chain employs TRBV28 and TRBJ2-3; 8 bases are shared with TRBD2. Trimming cost V 6 bases and J 2 bases; bases outside gene matches: 10. This CDR3 region has 16 residues. Germline V gives CDR1 MDHEN, CDR2 SYDVKM. The CDR3: CASRSDAGGYTDTQYF. DNA of the CDR3: TGTGCCAGCAGGTCCGACGCGGGGGGCTACACAGATACGCAGTATTTT.

V gene TRBV9 combines with J gene TRBJ2-3; 8 nucleotides line up with TRBD1. Per germline, CDR1 SGDLS and CDR2 YYNGEE. Losses at the gene ends were 3 bases for V and 5 bases for J; bases not matched to a gene: 5. This CDR3 contains 14 residues. The CDR3 region has the DNA TGTGCCAGCAGCGCGGACAGGGTAGTAGATACGCAGTATTTT. It encodes CASSADRVVDTQYF.

This clonotype has more than one count but fewer than ten. V usage is TRBV10-3 and J usage is TRBJ2-1; TRBD2 agrees at 11 bases. CDR3 length equals 14 residues. In germline, CDR1 is ENHRY, CDR2 SYGVKD. V shed 3 bases, J shed 7 bases, and the junction held 2 bases outside the gene matches. CDR3 bases: TGTGCCATCAGTGATGGGACTAGCGGAAATGAGCAGTTCTTC. Residues: CAISDGTSGNEQFF.

V is TRBV7-3 and J is TRBJ2-1; D not certain. This CDR3 has 13 amino acids. The germline V gene encodes CDR1 SGHTA and CDR2 FQGTGA. The ends were cut back, 5 bases at V and 4 bases at J, with 9 bases in the middle. The chain's CDR3 is CASSKDGYNEQFF. DNA of the CDR3: TGTGCCAGCAGCAAGGACGGGTACAATGAGCAGTTCTTC. The entire variable domain, with the rest obtained from reference TRBV7-3 and TRBJ2-1, is as follows: GAGVSQTPSNKVTEKGKYVELRCDPISGHTALYWYRQSLGQGPEFLIYFQGTGAADDSGLPNDRFFAVRPEGSVSTLKIQRTERGDSAVYLCASSKDGYNEQFFGPGTRLTVL.

This clonotype was detected only a few times. The rearrangement joins TRBV7-2 to TRBJ2-3; D remains ambiguous. The CDR3 runs 12 residues. Trimming took off 4 bases at V and 13 bases at J, with 15 bases between the two ends. The germline gives CDR1 SGHTA, CDR2 FQGNSA. The CDR3 sequence: CASSSPPGYEYF. The CDR3 bases are TGTGCCAGCAGCTCCCCGCCCGGGTATGAGTATTTT.

This clonotype has just a few counts. The rearrangement joins TRBV12-3 or TRBV12-4 to TRBJ1-5; D may be TRBD1 (5 bases). The length of the CDR3 is 15 residues. The V end lost 5 bases, the J end lost 6 bases, and 17 bases lay between the germline ends. The CDR3 DNA is TGTGCCAGCAGTCCTAGAAGGGGCATCGGTCAGCCCCAGCATTTT. This gives the protein CASSPRRGIGQPQHF.

The CDR3 coding sequence is TGTGCCACCAGCAGGGACAGCCGCTCCGGCGGGGAGCTGTTTTTT. As protein: CATSRDSRSGGELFF. The J gene is TRBJ2-2, the V gene TRBV15, with TRBD1 as a possible D gene (6 bases). This CDR3 region has 15 residues. The germline gives CDR1 LNHNV, CDR2 YYDKDF (reference sequence). V dropped 3 bases and J dropped 7 bases, with 15 bases sitting between them.

There are many counts of this clonotype. The chain links TRBV18 to TRBJ2-6; D is ambiguous. Germline CDR1 and CDR2: KGHSH and LQKENI. V was cut by 3 bases and J by 2 bases, with 11 bases left in between. This CDR3 region has 16 residues. The CDR3 sequence is CASSPLVSAGANVLTF. The CDR3 DNA sequence: TGTGCCAGCTCACCGTTGGTTTCGGCTGGGGCCAACGTCCTGACTTTC.

This clonotype was seen many times. The rearrangement links TRBV2 to TRBJ1-5; D gene unclear. V lost 7 bases and J lost 7, with 17 bases in between. The germline V gene encodes CDR1 SNHLY and CDR2 FYNNEI. CDR3 length: 14 residues. CDR3 residues: CASTGDLSRQPQHF. DNA for the CDR3: TGTGCCAGCACGGGAGACCTAAGTCGGCAGCCCCAGCATTTT.

This clonotype was picked up many times. In DNA, the CDR3 is TGTGCCAGCAGTTTATGGGGGGGAAATGGCTACACCTTC. The encoded protein is CASSLWGGNGYTF. V is TRBV27 and J is TRBJ1-2, with a possible D match to TRBD1 (5 bases). Germline CDR1 MNHEY, CDR2 SMNVEV (reference sequence). CDR3 size: 13 residues. V gave up 1 base and J gave up 6 bases, with 9 bases separating them.

This clonotype was detected only a few times. This chain joins TRBV7-2 and TRBJ2-5; a possible D gene is TRBD1 (7 bases). Germline loops: CDR1 SGHTA, CDR2 FQGNSA. The CDR3 is 14 amino acids. Trimming shortened V by 1 base and J by 8 bases, and 14 bases separated the two germline ends. This chain's CDR3 is CASSLEEGAGTQYF. The CDR3 coding sequence is TGTGCCAGCAGCTTAGAAGAGGGGGCGGGAACCCAGTACTTC.

The J gene is TRBJ1-1, the V gene TRBV5-4, with 8 positions matching TRBD1. From germline, CDR1 is SGHNT and CDR2 YYREEE (reference sequence). The trim removed 4 bases at V and 5 bases at J, leaving 7 bases unmatched. This CDR3 region has 14 residues. In nucleotides, the CDR3 is TGTGCCAGCAGCGTAGACAGGGGACAGACTGAAGCTTTCTTT. Its protein is CASSVDRGQTEAFF.

V is TRBV12-3 or TRBV12-4 and J is TRBJ1-5; D remains ambiguous. This CDR3 has 14 residues. V was clipped by 0 bases and J by 10 bases, with 13 bases between them. The DNA for the CDR3 is TGTGCCAGCAGTTTAGCCACTGGTATCAGCCCCCAGCATTTT. Translating it yields CASSLATGISPQHF.